The sequence of this T cell receptor (beta chain) was determined in a study of neurological immune-mediated disorders. Background on the study: Of the approximately 35 patients with multiple sclerosis, some 31 had relapsing-remitting MS, whereas the remaining 3 had secondary progressive MS. Study-wide results and caveats: Levels of TCR clonal expansion peaked in HTLV-1-associated myelopathy and reached their lowest in multiple sclerosis, under those of healthy controls.

The V and J ends lost 1 base and 7 bases respectively, with 5 bases between them. The CDR3 runs to 12 residues. CDR1 and CDR2 (germline): MNHNY, SVGAGI (reference sequence). This clonotype was counted ten times or more. Its specificity is unknown. 5'RACE with 10-nucleotide random UMIs produced the cDNA. TCRdb called the 5' RACE reads again in MiXCR, with one record for every CDR3 protein. Of around 70,000 distinct CDR3 sequences listed, roughly 4.9% are singletons. The sequenced sample consisted of PBMCs. The sequence came from a woman between 70 and 85 years old with multiple sclerosis. The chain joins TRBV6-6 to TRBJ2-1; D uncertain. CDR3 loop: CASSYLINEQFF. CDR3 sequence (DNA): TGTGCCAGCAGTTACTTGATAAATGAGCAGTTCTTC.